These 9 T cell receptor beta chains originate from one sample sequenced in a study of T cell responses to AZD1222 COVID-19 vaccine. Method: immunoSEQ multiplex PCR; TCRdb's copy keeps in-frame clones and lacks some. The sample yields some 130,000 clones, over 85% seen once. The starting material was peripheral blood, obtained on day 0 of AZD1222 vaccination. These receptors all come from an adult in good health.

This clone was found once. The chain is built from TRBV4-2 and TRBJ2-1; 13 nucleotides align to TRBD2. The germline gives CDR1 LGHNA, CDR2 YNFKEQ. This CDR3 is built from 18 residues. With V trimmed by 0 bases and J by 2 bases, 4 bases remained unmatched. The CDR3 DNA sequence: TGTGCCAGCAGCCAAGAAACTAGCGGGGGGGCCCCCTACAATGAGCAGTTCTTC. Translating gives CASSQETSGGAPYNEQFF.

The chain carries TRBV5-5 and TRBJ1-1; D remains ambiguous. The CDR3 covers 14 residues. Germline-derived CDR1 and CDR2 are SGHKS and YYEKEE (reference sequence). V lost 0 bases and J lost 0, with 6 bases in between. The CDR3 spells CASSLGGLNTEAFF. The CDR3 DNA reads TGTGCCAGCAGCTTGGGGGGTTTGAACACTGAAGCTTTCTTT. The full variable domain, with the rest looked up from reference TRBV5-5 and TRBJ1-1, is DAGVTQSPTHLIKTRGQQVTLRCSPISGHKSVSWYQQVLGQGPQFIFQYYEKEERGRGNFPDRFSARQFPNYSSELNVNALLLGDSALYLCASSLGGLNTEAFFGQGTRLTVV.

The gene calls are TRBV7-6 and TRBJ1-1; no reliable D call. Germline CDR1 SGHVS, CDR2 FNYEAQ. The CDR3 length is 16 residues. The V and J ends lost 5 bases and 4 bases respectively, with 20 bases between them. CDR3 sequence: CASSPGSLGRGTEAFF. DNA for the CDR3: TGTGCCAGCAGCCCTGGGAGTCTGGGCCGGGGCACTGAAGCTTTCTTT.

This clone has just a few counts. In DNA form, the CDR3 reads TGTGCCTGGGACGGCTCTAACTATGGCTACACCTTC. Amino acid sequence: CAWDGSNYGYTF. This chain links TRBV30 with TRBJ1-2, with unresolved D. The V and J ends lost 5 bases and 0 bases respectively, with 7 bases between them. CDR1 is GTSNPN, CDR2 SVGIG, per germline (reference sequence). The CDR3 has 12 residues. The variable domain in full, completed from reference TRBV30 and TRBJ1-2, reads SQTIHQWPATLVQPVGSPLSLECTVEGTSNPNLYWYRQAAGRGLQLLFYSVGIGQISSEVPQNLSASRPQDRQFILSSKKLLLSDSGFYLCAWDGSNYGYTFGSGTRLTVV.

This clone was picked up a small number of times. The rearrangement joins TRBV2 to TRBJ1-3; D unclear. The V and J ends lost 7 bases and 4 bases respectively, with 11 bases between them. This CDR3 is built from 13 residues. Germline V lookup: CDR1 SNHLY, CDR2 FYNNEI. CDR3 in DNA: TGTGCCAGCATCCAGGCAGTCGGAAACACCATATATTTT. This gives the protein CASIQAVGNTIYF.

In this sample, this clone turned up once. The chain has TRBV4-3 and TRBJ2-6, with 9 bases identical to TRBD1. The J segment lost 1 base and the V segment lost 6 bases, leaving 13 bases of the junction unmatched. Germline V lookup: CDR1 LGHNA, CDR2 YSLEER. This CDR3 has 19 amino acids. DNA for the CDR3: TGCGCCAGCAGGAGAACCTTTACAGGGGGCGATTCTGGGGCCAACGTCCTGACTTTC. Its protein product is CASRRTFTGGDSGANVLTF.

The chain couples TRBV13 to TRBJ2-3; TRBD2 agrees at 10 bases. This CDR3 has 18 residues. The germline V gene has CDR1 PRHDT and CDR2 FYEKMQ (reference sequence). V gave up 0 bases and J gave up 2 bases; unmatched junction bases: 8. This chain's CDR3 is CASSLGLAGVGNTDTQYF. The DNA for the CDR3 is TGTGCCAGCAGCTTAGGTCTAGCGGGGGTTGGAAACACAGATACGCAGTATTTT.

This clone was observed once. The rearrangement uses TRBV7-9 and TRBJ1-4; TRBD1 matches at 7 bases. This CDR3 has 15 amino acids. The J segment lost 8 bases and the V segment lost 4 bases, leaving 10 bases of the junction unmatched. The germline gives CDR1 SEHNR, CDR2 FQNEAQ (reference sequence). The DNA for the CDR3 is TGTGCCAGCAGCTCCCGACAGGGTGAAGGGGAAAAACTGTTTTTT. This encodes CASSSRQGEGEKLFF.

This rearrangement joins TRBV5-6 to TRBJ2-1; possibly TRBD2 for D (5 bases). Germline CDR1 SGHDT, CDR2 YYEEEE. With 0 bases removed from V and 7 bases from J, the gap between germline ends came to 5 bases. CDR3 length: 12 residues. The CDR3: CASSLGGNEQFF. CDR3 nucleotides: TGTGCCAGCAGCTTGGGAGGGAATGAGCAGTTCTTC.